This T cell receptor (beta chain) was sequenced in a study of a mutant IDH1 vaccine in newly diagnosed glioma. Study context: Initiation of the vaccine course occurred 4-6 weeks after radiotherapy alone, or alongside temozolomide cycles. Patients' prior therapy spanned radiotherapy, temozolomide, or both; most underwent both.

Study-level points and caveats: Variations in leading peripheral T cell clonotypes appeared to have no connection with pseudoprogression. Immune responses induced by the vaccine were seen in roughly 93% of patients, spanning multiple MHC alleles.

This clone has only a few counts. Antigen: not known. The time point is: week 11, during vaccination. The vaccine gave 300 ug of a 20-mer mutant IDH1 peptide subcutaneously per dose. The V gene end was trimmed by 5 bases and the J gene end by 0 bases; junction bases not matched to a gene: 6. This CDR3 region has 15 residues. The germline V gene has CDR1 SGHAT and CDR2 FQDESV (reference sequence). Sequencing used immunoSEQ multiplex PCR; TCRdb keeps in-frame clones, though not all of them. The sample holds some 60,000 clones, around 80% seen once. The TCR comes from a man under 40 with glioma. The sequencing here drew on PBMCs, taken from a glioma patient whose treatment included an IDH1 peptide vaccine. The V call is TRBV11-1, the J call TRBJ1-1, with 7 bases aligning to TRBD1. This CDR3 is CASSPRQGMNTEAFF. The CDR3 region has the DNA TGTGCCAGCAGCCCTCGACAGGGAATGAACACTGAAGCTTTCTTT.